Listed below are T cell receptor beta chains from one sample, sequenced in a study of shared clonotypes between healthy human individuals. Only in-frame clones appear in the TCRdb table, and some are missing; sequencing was by immunoSEQ multiplex PCR. Here the sample spans some 630,000 clones, roughly 78% being singletons. The sample taken for sequencing was memory CD4+ T cells sorted from blood. These receptors all come from a woman in her thirties in good health. CDR3s include the opening cysteine and the closing phenylalanine or tryptophan. The D gene is left open where the match is weak. Clone size is given for some rows only: seen once, a few or many times, or a class if the clone is expanded.

J: TRBJ1-5; size: NA; D: TRBD1; V: TRBV2; DNA: TGTGCCAGCAGCGGGACAGAGGATCAGCCCCAGCATTTT; CDR3: CASSGTEDQPQHF
J: TRBJ2-7; size: NA; D: TRBD1; V: TRBV5-4; DNA: TGTGCCAGCAGAGTGACAGGGGCGCACGAGCAGTACTTC; CDR3: CASRVTGAHEQYF
J: TRBJ1-1; size: NA; D: NA; V: TRBV5-8; DNA: TGTGCCAGCAGCTATCAATTAACACCGGGGGTTGAAGCTTTCTTT; CDR3: CASSYQLTPGVEAFF
J: TRBJ2-5; size: NA; D: TRBD1; V: TRBV5-1; DNA: TGCGCCAGCAGCCCGGATGGGACAGGGGTCCGCGAGACCCAGTACTTC; CDR3: CASSPDGTGVRETQYF
J: TRBJ1-3; size: few; D: NA; V: TRBV2; DNA: TGTGCCAGCATTGAACTGGCCTCTGGAAACACCATATATTTT; CDR3: CASIELASGNTIYF
J: TRBJ2-7; size: many; D: NA; V: TRBV6-5; DNA: TGTGCCGTTCGGGCGAGCTCCTACGAGCAGTACTTC; CDR3: CAVRASSYEQYF
J: TRBJ1-2; size: NA; D: NA; V: TRBV19; DNA: TGTGCCACGTATAGACCGGCAGGGATGTCGTATGGCTACACCTTC; CDR3: CATYRPAGMSYGYTF
J: TRBJ2-2; size: NA; D: NA; V: TRBV2; DNA: TGTGCCAGCAGTGAGAGGGGTGGCGGGGAGCTGTTTTTT; CDR3: CASSERGGGELFF
J: TRBJ1-3; size: NA; D: NA; V: TRBV7-6; DNA: TGTGCCAGCAGCTTAGGGGCCCCCACTTCTGGAAACACCATATATTTT; CDR3: CASSLGAPTSGNTIYF
J: TRBJ2-3; size: NA; D: NA; V: TRBV5-4; DNA: TGTGCCAGCAGCTTGGGAGCAGGGAGCACAGATACGCAGTATTTT; CDR3: CASSLGAGSTDTQYF
J: TRBJ2-2; size: once; D: NA; V: TRBV30; DNA: TGTGCCTGGAGTGCCATAACATCCCCGAACACCGGGGAGCTGTTTTTT; CDR3: CAWSAITSPNTGELFF
J: TRBJ1-5; size: few; D: TRBD1; V: TRBV7-6; DNA: TGTGCCAGCAGCCGGACAGGGGCGAATCAGCCCCAGCATTTT; CDR3: CASSRTGANQPQHF
J: TRBJ2-5; size: NA; D: NA; V: TRBV2; DNA: TGTGCCAGCACGGGGTGGGAGACCCAGTACTTC; CDR3: CASTGWETQYF
J: TRBJ1-1; size: few; D: TRBD1; V: TRBV5-4; DNA: TGTGCCAGCAGCCCACACTCCTCTGACAGGGCTGAAGCTTTCTTT; CDR3: CASSPHSSDRAEAFF
J: TRBJ1-1; size: NA; D: NA; V: TRBV11-2; DNA: TGTGCCAGCAGCTTAGGTCCGGTCTCTGAAGCTTTCTTT; CDR3: CASSLGPVSEAFF
J: TRBJ2-5; size: NA; D: NA; V: TRBV7-9; DNA: TGTGCCAGCAGCTTAGAGAGGGGCCTAATCCAAGAGACCCAGTACTTC; CDR3: CASSLERGLIQETQYF
J: TRBJ2-5; size: NA; D: NA; V: TRBV2; DNA: TGTGCCAGCATCAGGGAGGACCAAGAGACCCAGTACTTC; CDR3: CASIREDQETQYF
J: TRBJ1-5; size: NA; D: NA; V: TRBV6-1; DNA: TGTGCCAGCAGTGAATCGGGGAACAATCAGCCCCAGCATTTT; CDR3: CASSESGNNQPQHF
J: TRBJ2-2; size: few; D: NA; V: TRBV11-2; DNA: TGTGCCAGCAGCTTAGATCGGCATAGCACCGGGGAGCTGTTTTTT; CDR3: CASSLDRHSTGELFF
J: TRBJ2-1; size: NA; D: TRBD2; V: TRBV5-4; DNA: TGTGCCAGCAGCCCCGGGACTAGCGGGTACAATGAGCAGTTCTTC; CDR3: CASSPGTSGYNEQFF
J: TRBJ2-5; size: NA; D: NA; V: TRBV4-1; DNA: TGCGCCAGCAGCCATCCCTCCCGATGGGAGACCCAGTACTTC; CDR3: CASSHPSRWETQYF
J: TRBJ2-5; size: NA; D: NA; V: TRBV7-9; DNA: TGTGCCAGCAGCTTAGTGCAAGCGGAAGAGACCCAGTACTTC; CDR3: CASSLVQAEETQYF
J: TRBJ2-7; size: NA; D: TRBD2; V: TRBV5-1; DNA: TGCGCCAGCAGCTTGGGGGGACTAGCGGGAGATCGGGAGCAGTACTTC; CDR3: CASSLGGLAGDREQYF
J: TRBJ2-1; size: NA; D: TRBD1; V: TRBV11-2; DNA: TGTGCCAGCAGCTCTATGACAGGGGACGTTGAGCAGTTCTTC; CDR3: CASSSMTGDVEQFF
J: TRBJ1-6; size: NA; D: NA; V: TRBV6-6; DNA: TGTGCCACCTCGTTCGGGACATCAGGTTCACCCCTCCACTTT; CDR3: CATSFGTSGSPLHF